These 21 T cell receptor beta chains were sequenced from one sample in a study of blood T cell repertoires in COVID-19. Only in-frame clones appear in the TCRdb table, and some are missing; sequencing was by immunoSEQ multiplex PCR. The sample carries 300,000 to 450,000 clones, roughly four fifths recorded once. Sequences were obtained from peripheral blood. The receptors here all came from a human donor with acute or convalescent COVID-19. The donor label of this sample is uncertain.

The chain has TRBV30 and TRBJ2-2, with D possibly matching TRBD1 (6 bases). Germline assignment: CDR1 GTSNPN and CDR2 SVGIG (reference sequence). This CDR3 has 15 residues. Trimming pared 2 bases from V and 5 bases from J, leaving 15 bases between. The CDR3 spells CAWSPDRFSTGELFF. The CDR3, as DNA: TGTGCCTGGAGTCCTGACAGGTTTTCGACCGGGGAGCTGTTTTTT.

The chain links TRBV6-6 to TRBJ2-1; 11 bases map to TRBD2. The CDR3 runs to 15 residues. Looked up from germline, CDR1 is MNHNY and CDR2 is SVGAGI (reference sequence). The V segment lost 6 bases and the J segment 5 bases; nucleotides outside the gene matches: 6. The chain's CDR3 is CASSVAGGPDNEQFF. The CDR3 nucleotides are TGTGCCAGCAGCGTAGCGGGAGGGCCTGACAATGAGCAGTTCTTC.

This clone was seen more than once but under ten times. The chain carries TRBV14 and TRBJ1-6, with 7 bases lining up with TRBD1. The CDR3 runs to 14 residues. J gave up 7 bases and V 3 bases, and 3 bases lay outside the gene matches. Germline CDR1 reads SGHDN; CDR2 reads FVKESK. Here the CDR3 DNA reads TGTGCCAGCAGCCAGGGCAGGGGGAATTCACCCCTCCACTTT. As protein: CASSQGRGNSPLHF. The entire variable domain, with the rest obtained from reference TRBV14 and TRBJ1-6, is as follows: EAGVTQFPSHSVIEKGQTVTLRCDPISGHDNLYWYRRVMGKEIKFLLHFVKESKQDESGMPNNRFLAERTGGTYSTLKVQPAELEDSGVYFCASSQGRGNSPLHFGNGTRLTVT.

The chain uses TRBV4-1 and TRBJ1-2; 10 bases map to TRBD1. Germline V gene lookup returns CDR1 MGHRA and CDR2 YSYEKL. This CDR3 comprises 14 residues. V gave up 4 bases and J gave up 8 bases; unmatched junction bases: 7. CDR3 coding DNA: TGCGCCAGCAGCCTTGACAGGGGGCGCGTAGGCTACACCTTC. Protein product: CASSLDRGRVGYTF.

This clone appeared a few times. The chain employs TRBV7-2 and TRBJ1-4; perhaps TRBD1 as D (5 bases). Between the trimmed V and J ends, which lost 2 bases and 8 bases, there was a span of 12 bases. Germline-derived CDR1 and CDR2 are SGHTA and FQGNSA. The CDR3 length is 14 residues. The CDR3 protein is CASSLHPGKEKLFF. As DNA, the CDR3 is TGTGCCAGCAGCTTACACCCAGGGAAGGAAAAACTGTTTTTT.

V usage is TRBV29-1 and J usage is TRBJ1-4; TRBD1 agrees at 7 bases. The V segment lost 6 bases and the J segment 0 bases; nucleotides outside the gene matches: 4. CDR3 size: 14 residues. Per the germline V gene, CDR1 is SQVTM and CDR2 is ANQGSEA. CDR3 coding DNA: TGCAGCGTCGCCGGGACAGCAACTAATGAAAAACTGTTTTTT. This gives the protein CSVAGTATNEKLFF.

The chain employs TRBV28 and TRBJ1-5, with D possibly being TRBD1 (6 bases). The ends were cut back, 6 bases at V and 2 bases at J, with 20 bases in the middle. The V gene's germline CDR1 is MDHEN and CDR2 SYDVKM. The length of the CDR3 is 17 residues. CDR3 nucleotides: TGTGCCAGCAGCCTTGGGAGGGGGAGGGGGGGCAATCAGCCCCAGCATTTT. It specifies CASSLGRGRGGNQPQHF. Full variable domain (outside the CDR3, taken from reference TRBV28 and TRBJ1-5): DVKVTQSSRYLVKRTGEKVFLECVQDMDHENMFWYRQDPGLGLRLIYFSYDVKMKEKGDIPEGYSVSREKKERFSLILESASTNQTSMYLCASSLGRGRGGNQPQHFGDGTRLSIL.

The chain is built from TRBV6-2 or TRBV6-3 and TRBJ1-5; D might be TRBD1 (5 bases). The germline V and J ends were trimmed by 0 bases and 2 bases, with 8 bases remaining between them. The CDR3 is 15 residues long. CDR1 and CDR2 (germline): MNHEY, SVGEGT. The CDR3 sequence is CASSYSTGGNQPQHF. The CDR3 nucleotides are TGTGCCAGCAGTTACTCAACAGGAGGCAATCAGCCCCAGCATTTT.

Remarks on this clone: At the DNA level, this CDR3 is encoded by other sequences in the same sample as well. This chain joins TRBV18 and TRBJ1-1; no definite D call. V shed 4 bases and J shed 1 base, with 7 bases lying between them. CDR1 and CDR2 (germline): KGHSH, LQKENI. This CDR3 contains 13 residues. The CDR3 DNA is TGTGCCAGCTCACGAGGAGGGAACACTGAAGCTTTCTTT. Amino acid sequence: CASSRGGNTEAFF.

The rearrangement joins TRBV6-2 or TRBV6-3 to TRBJ2-3; D not resolved. V lost 3 bases and J 1 base, leaving 11 bases between the germline ends. The CDR3 sequence is 15 residues long. The germline V gene encodes CDR1 MNHEY and CDR2 SVGEGT. DNA of the CDR3: TGTGCCAGCAGTTATATACAGCCTCGCACAGATACGCAGTATTTT. It codes for CASSYIQPRTDTQYF.

This chain joins TRBV28 and TRBJ2-7, with 7 bases lining up with TRBD2. V trimming: 2 bases; J trimming: 5 bases; junction bases outside the gene matches: 9. This CDR3 contains 15 residues. The germline CDR1 and CDR2 sequences are MDHEN and SYDVKM. The CDR3 is CASSLSGLGRNEQYF. CDR3 nucleotides: TGTGCCAGCAGTTTAAGCGGACTAGGTCGAAACGAGCAGTACTTC. Full variable domain (missing parts from reference TRBV28 and TRBJ2-7): DVKVTQSSRYLVKRTGEKVFLECVQDMDHENMFWYRQDPGLGLRLIYFSYDVKMKEKGDIPEGYSVSREKKERFSLILESASTNQTSMYLCASSLSGLGRNEQYFGPGTRLTVT.

This clone showed up just once. The V gene is TRBV19, the J gene TRBJ1-5, with D unclear. Looked up from germline, CDR1 is LNHDA and CDR2 is SQIVND (reference sequence). This CDR3 is 14 amino acids long. Between the trimmed V and J ends, which lost 0 bases and 0 bases, there was a span of 3 bases. The CDR3 sequence is CASSIDNSNQPQHF. In DNA form, the CDR3 reads TGTGCCAGTAGTATAGACAATAGCAATCAGCCCCAGCATTTT.

The V call is TRBV12-5, the J call TRBJ2-3; 11 bases map to TRBD2. V was pared by 4 bases and J by 4 bases, with 10 bases of the junction left unmatched. Germline V CDR1 and CDR2: LGHNT, FRNRAP. This CDR3 has 17 residues. CDR3 sequence reads: CASGYALLAGAADTQYF. The CDR3 DNA is TGTGCTAGTGGTTACGCCCTACTAGCGGGAGCGGCAGATACGCAGTATTTT. Full variable domain (remainder filled in from reference TRBV12-5 and TRBJ2-3): DARVTQTPRHKVTEMGQEVTMRCQPILGHNTVFWYRQTMMQGLELLAYFRNRAPLDDSGMPKDRFSAEMPDATLATLKIQPSEPRDSAVYFCASGYALLAGAADTQYFGPGTRLTVL.

CDR3 sequence: CASSPDRGTNEKLFF. The CDR3 DNA reads TGTGCCAGCTCACCGGACAGGGGAACTAATGAAAAACTGTTTTTT. The chain combines TRBV18 with TRBJ1-4; TRBD1 agrees at 9 bases. CDR3 length: 15 residues. The V gene end was trimmed by 3 bases and the J gene end by 1 base; junction bases not matched to a gene: 0. Germline lookup yields CDR1 KGHSH and CDR2 LQKENI.

The rearrangement links TRBV29-1 to TRBJ1-2, with 10 bases identical to TRBD1. V dropped 5 bases and J dropped 3; count of bases not matched to a gene: 3. The CDR3 loop spans 13 amino acids. CDR1 is SQVTM and CDR2 is ANQGSEA in the germline V gene. CDR3 bases: TGCAGCGTTCCCGGGACAGGGGACTATGGCTACACCTTC. It codes for CSVPGTGDYGYTF.

CDR3 loop: CASSQLGRKATDTQYF. For the CDR3, the DNA is TGTGCCAGCAGCCAGCTTGGGAGGAAAGCCACAGATACGCAGTATTTT. This rearrangement joins TRBV3-1 (or the pseudogene TRBV3-2) to TRBJ2-3; D is perhaps TRBD2 (6 bases). The CDR3 sequence is 16 residues long. Germline loops: CDR1 LGHDT, CDR2 YNNKEL (reference sequence). V was clipped by 3 bases and J by 2 bases, with 15 bases between them.

This chain joins TRBV7-9 and TRBJ1-1; no definite D call. V lost 8 bases and J lost 7, with 17 bases in between. This CDR3 is built from 13 residues. The V gene's germline CDR1 is SEHNR and CDR2 FQNEAQ (reference sequence). The CDR3 protein is CASVPGGGSEAFF. The CDR3 DNA sequence: TGTGCCAGCGTGCCGGGAGGCGGAAGTGAAGCTTTCTTT.

V gene TRBV4-1 combines with J gene TRBJ1-5; D unclear. The CDR3 covers 14 residues. The germline CDR1 and CDR2 sequences are MGHRA and YSYEKL. Trimming cost V 0 bases and J 6 bases, with 9 bases left between them. CDR3: CASSQDGRVQPQHF. CDR3 in DNA: TGCGCCAGCAGCCAAGATGGTCGGGTTCAGCCCCAGCATTTT.

The chain carries TRBV5-1 and TRBJ1-3; D gene uncertain. Germline CDR1 is SGHRS and CDR2 is YFSETQ. V dropped 2 bases and J dropped 1 base, with 7 bases sitting between them. The CDR3 runs to 14 residues. The CDR3 region is CASSLTLSGNTIYF. The CDR3, as DNA: TGCGCCAGCAGCTTAACCCTATCTGGAAACACCATATATTTT.

The V call is TRBV4-1, the J call TRBJ2-7, with 7 bases fitting TRBD1. The germline gives CDR1 MGHRA, CDR2 YSYEKL. V lost 4 bases to trimming and J lost 3 bases; unmatched junction nucleotides: 9. The CDR3 spans 15 residues. The CDR3 sequence is CASSPSGTANYEQYF. Here the CDR3 DNA reads TGCGCCAGCAGCCCCTCCGGGACAGCCAACTACGAGCAGTACTTC.

The chain links TRBV20-1 to TRBJ1-1; D unresolved. Germline CDR1 DFQATT, CDR2 SNEGSKA (reference sequence). V was trimmed by 3 bases and J by 1 base, leaving 9 bases between them. This CDR3 region has 13 residues. CDR3 nucleotides: TGCAGTGCTAGTTCGCTAAGGAACACTGAAGCTTTCTTT. This codes for CSASSLRNTEAFF.